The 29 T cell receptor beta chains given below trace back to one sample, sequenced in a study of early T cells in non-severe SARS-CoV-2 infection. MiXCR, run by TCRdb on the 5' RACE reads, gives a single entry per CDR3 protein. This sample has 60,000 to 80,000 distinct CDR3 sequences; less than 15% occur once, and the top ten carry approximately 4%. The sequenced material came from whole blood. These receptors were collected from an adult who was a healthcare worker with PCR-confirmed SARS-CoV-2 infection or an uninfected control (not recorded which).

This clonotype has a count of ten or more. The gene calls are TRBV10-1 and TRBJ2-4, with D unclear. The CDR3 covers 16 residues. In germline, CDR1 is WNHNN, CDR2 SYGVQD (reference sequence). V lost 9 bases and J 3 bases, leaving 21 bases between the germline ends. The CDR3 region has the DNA TGCGCCAGAGGGCAGGACGCGAAGTGGGGCAAAAACATTCAGTACTTC. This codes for CARGQDAKWGKNIQYF.

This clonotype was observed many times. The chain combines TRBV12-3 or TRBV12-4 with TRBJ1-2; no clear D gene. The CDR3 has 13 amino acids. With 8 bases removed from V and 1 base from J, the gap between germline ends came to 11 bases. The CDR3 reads CASVLAGNYGYTF. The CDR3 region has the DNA TGTGCCAGCGTATTAGCGGGTAACTATGGCTACACCTTC.

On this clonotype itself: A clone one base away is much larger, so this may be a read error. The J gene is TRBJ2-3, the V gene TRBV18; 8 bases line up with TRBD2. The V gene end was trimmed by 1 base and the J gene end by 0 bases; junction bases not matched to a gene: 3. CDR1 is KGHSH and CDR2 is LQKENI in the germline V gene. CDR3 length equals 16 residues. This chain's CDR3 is CASSPHTSGSTDTQYF. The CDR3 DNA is TGTGCCAGCTCACCACACACTAGCGGCAGCACAGATACGCAGTATTTT.

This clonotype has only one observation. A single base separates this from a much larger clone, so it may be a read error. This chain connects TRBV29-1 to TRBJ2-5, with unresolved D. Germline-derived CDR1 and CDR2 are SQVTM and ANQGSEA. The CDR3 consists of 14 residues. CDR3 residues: CISTPSLGQETQYF. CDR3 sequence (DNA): TGCATCAGCACCCCATCGCTAGGCCAAGAGACCCAGTACTTC.

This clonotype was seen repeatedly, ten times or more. This CDR3 reads CASSLQGNQETQYF. The CDR3 nucleotides are TGTGCCAGCAGCCTTCAAGGGAACCAAGAGACCCAGTACTTC. The chain employs TRBV3-1 and TRBJ2-5; no firm D call. V lost 4 bases and J lost 0, with 9 bases in between. Germline CDR1 is LGHDT and CDR2 is YNNKEL (reference sequence). The CDR3 consists of 14 residues.

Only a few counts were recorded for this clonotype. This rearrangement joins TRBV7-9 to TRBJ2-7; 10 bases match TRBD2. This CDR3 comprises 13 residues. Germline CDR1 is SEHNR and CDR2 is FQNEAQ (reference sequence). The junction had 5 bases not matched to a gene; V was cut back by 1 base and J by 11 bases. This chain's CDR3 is CASSLEGLADKYF. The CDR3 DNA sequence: TGTGCCAGCAGCTTAGAAGGACTAGCGGATAAGTACTTC.

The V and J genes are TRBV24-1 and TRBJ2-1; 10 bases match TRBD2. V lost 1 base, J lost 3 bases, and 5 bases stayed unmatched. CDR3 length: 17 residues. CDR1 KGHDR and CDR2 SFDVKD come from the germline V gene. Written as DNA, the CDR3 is TGTGCCACCAGTGATTTTAAGCGGGAGGGGAACTACAATGAGCAGTTCTTC. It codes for CATSDFKREGNYNEQFF.

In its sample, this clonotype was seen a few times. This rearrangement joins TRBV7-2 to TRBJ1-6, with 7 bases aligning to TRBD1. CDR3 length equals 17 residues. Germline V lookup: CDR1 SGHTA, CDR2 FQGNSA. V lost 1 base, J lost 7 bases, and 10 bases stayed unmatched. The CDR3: CASSLVAGTVLNSPLHF. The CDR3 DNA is TGTGCCAGCAGCTTAGTCGCCGGGACAGTCTTAAATTCACCCCTCCACTTT.

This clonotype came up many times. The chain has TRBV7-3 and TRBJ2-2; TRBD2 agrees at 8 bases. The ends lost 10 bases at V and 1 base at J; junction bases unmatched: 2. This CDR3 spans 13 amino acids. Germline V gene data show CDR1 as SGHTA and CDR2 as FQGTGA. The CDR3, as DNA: TGTGCCACTAGCGGGCAGAACACCGGGGAGCTGTTTTTT. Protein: CATSGQNTGELFF.

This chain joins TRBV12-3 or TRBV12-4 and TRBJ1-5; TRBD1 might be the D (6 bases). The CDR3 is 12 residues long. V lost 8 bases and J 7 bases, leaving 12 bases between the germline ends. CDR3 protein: CASGGRGQPQHF. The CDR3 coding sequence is TGTGCCAGCGGGGGGCGAGGGCAGCCCCAGCATTTT.

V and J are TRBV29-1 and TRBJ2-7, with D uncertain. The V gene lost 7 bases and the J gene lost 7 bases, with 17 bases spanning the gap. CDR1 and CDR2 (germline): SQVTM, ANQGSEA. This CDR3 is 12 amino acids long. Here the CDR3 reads CSGRQTLGEQYF. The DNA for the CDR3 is TGCAGCGGGCGGCAGACCTTGGGGGAGCAGTACTTC.

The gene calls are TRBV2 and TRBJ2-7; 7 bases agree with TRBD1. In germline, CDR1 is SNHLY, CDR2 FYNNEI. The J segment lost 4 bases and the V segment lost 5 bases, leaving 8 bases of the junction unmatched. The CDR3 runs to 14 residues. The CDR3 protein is CASSRDSPKYEQYF. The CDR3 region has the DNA TGTGCCAGCAGTCGGGACAGCCCAAAGTACGAGCAGTACTTC.

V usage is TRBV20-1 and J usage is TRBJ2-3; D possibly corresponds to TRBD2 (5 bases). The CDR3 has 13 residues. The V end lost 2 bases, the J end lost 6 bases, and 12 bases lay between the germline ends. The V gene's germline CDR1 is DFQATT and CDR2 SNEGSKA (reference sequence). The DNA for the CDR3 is TGCAGTGCTAGAAGCCTAGCTGAGGATACGCAGTATTTT. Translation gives CSARSLAEDTQYF.

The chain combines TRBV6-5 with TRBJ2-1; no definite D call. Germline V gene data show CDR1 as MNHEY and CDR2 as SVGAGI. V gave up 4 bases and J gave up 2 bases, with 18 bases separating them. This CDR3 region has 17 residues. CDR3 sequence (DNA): TGTGCCAGCAGTTCCCCCGGGCCAAAAAGCCCCTACAATGAGCAGTTCTTC. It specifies CASSSPGPKSPYNEQFF.

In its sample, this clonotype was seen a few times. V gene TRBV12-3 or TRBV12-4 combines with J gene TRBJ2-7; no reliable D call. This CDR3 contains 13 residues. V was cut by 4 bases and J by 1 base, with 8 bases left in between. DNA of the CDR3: TGTGCCAGCAGTTCCCAGCGTTCCTACGAGCAGTACTTC. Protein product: CASSSQRSYEQYF.

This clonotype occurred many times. The CDR3: CSVEETEDPQETQYF. CDR3 nucleotide sequence: TGCAGCGTTGAAGAAACAGAGGACCCGCAAGAGACCCAGTACTTC. The chain uses TRBV29-1 and TRBJ2-5; D gene uncertain. The CDR3 sequence is 15 residues long. CDR1 and CDR2 from the germline V gene are SQVTM and ANQGSEA. V gave up 0 bases and J gave up 2 bases, with 13 bases separating them.

The CDR3, as DNA: TGCAGCGTTGACAAGAGCCGTCGTGGTGAGCAGTTCTTC. It codes for CSVDKSRRGEQFF. The chain has TRBV29-1 and TRBJ2-1; no definite D call. This CDR3 has 13 amino acids. Germline V lookup: CDR1 SQVTM, CDR2 ANQGSEA. Between the trimmed V and J ends, which lost 3 bases and 9 bases, there was a span of 15 bases.

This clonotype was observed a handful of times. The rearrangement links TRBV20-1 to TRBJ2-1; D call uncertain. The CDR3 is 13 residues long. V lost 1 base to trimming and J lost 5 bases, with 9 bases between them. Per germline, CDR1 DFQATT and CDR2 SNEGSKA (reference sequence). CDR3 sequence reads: CSARGFQDNEQFF. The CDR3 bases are TGCAGTGCTAGAGGGTTCCAGGACAATGAGCAGTTCTTC.

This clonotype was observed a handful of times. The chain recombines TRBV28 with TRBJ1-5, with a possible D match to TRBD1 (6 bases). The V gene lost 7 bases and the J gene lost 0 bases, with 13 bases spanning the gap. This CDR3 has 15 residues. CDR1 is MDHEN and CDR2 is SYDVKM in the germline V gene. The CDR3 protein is CASITGFYSNQPQHF. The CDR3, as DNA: TGTGCCAGCATCACAGGGTTTTATAGCAATCAGCCCCAGCATTTT.

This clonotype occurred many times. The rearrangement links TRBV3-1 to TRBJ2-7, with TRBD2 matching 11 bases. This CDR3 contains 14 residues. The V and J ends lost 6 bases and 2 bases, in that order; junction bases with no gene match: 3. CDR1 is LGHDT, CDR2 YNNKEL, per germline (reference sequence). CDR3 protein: CASSLAGGAYEQYF. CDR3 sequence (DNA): TGTGCCAGCAGTCTAGCGGGAGGCGCCTACGAGCAGTACTTC.

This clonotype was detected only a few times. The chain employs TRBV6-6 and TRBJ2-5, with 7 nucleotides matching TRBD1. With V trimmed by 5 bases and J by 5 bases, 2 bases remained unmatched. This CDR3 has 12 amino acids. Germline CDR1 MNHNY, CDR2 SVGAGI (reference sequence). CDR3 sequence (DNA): TGTGCCAGCAGTGGGACAGCGGAGACCCAGTACTTC. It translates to CASSGTAETQYF.

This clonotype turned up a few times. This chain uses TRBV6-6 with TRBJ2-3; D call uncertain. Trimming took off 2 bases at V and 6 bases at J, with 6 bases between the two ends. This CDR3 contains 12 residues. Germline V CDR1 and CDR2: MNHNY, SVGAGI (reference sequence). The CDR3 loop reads CASSYGPDTQYF. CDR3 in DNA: TGTGCCAGCAGTTACGGTCCCGATACGCAGTATTTT.

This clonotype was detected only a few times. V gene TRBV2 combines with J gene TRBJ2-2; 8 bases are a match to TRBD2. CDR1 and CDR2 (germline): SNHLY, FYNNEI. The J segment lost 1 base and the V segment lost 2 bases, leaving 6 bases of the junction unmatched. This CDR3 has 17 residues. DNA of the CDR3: TGTGCCAGCAGTGAAAAGCTCCTAGCGGGGAACACCGGGGAGCTGTTTTTT. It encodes CASSEKLLAGNTGELFF.

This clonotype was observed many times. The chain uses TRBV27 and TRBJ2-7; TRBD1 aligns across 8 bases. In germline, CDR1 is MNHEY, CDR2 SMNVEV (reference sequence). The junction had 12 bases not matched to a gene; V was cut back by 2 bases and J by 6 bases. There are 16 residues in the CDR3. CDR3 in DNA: TGTGCCAGCAGTTTAAGGACAGGGCCTAACTTGGGCGAGCAGTACTTC. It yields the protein CASSLRTGPNLGEQYF.

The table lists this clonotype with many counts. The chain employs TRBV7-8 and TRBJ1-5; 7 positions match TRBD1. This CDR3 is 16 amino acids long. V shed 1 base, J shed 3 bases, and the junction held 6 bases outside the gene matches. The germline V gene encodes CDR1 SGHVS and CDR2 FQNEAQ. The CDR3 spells CASSLDLTGFNQPQHF. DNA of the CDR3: TGTGCCAGCAGCTTAGACCTGACAGGGTTCAATCAGCCCCAGCATTTT. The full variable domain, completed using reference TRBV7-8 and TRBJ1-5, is GAGVSQSPRYKVAKRGQDVALRCDPISGHVSLFWYQQALGQGPEFLTYFQNEAQLDKSGLPSDRFFAERPEGSVSTLKIQRTQQEDSAVYLCASSLDLTGFNQPQHFGDGTRLSIL.

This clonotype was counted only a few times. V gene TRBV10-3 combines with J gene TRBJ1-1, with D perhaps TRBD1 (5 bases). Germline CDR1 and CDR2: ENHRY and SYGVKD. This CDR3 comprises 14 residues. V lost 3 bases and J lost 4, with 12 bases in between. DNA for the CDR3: TGTGCCATCAGTGAACGCGGGGCCAGCACTGAAGCTTTCTTT. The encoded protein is CAISERGASTEAFF.

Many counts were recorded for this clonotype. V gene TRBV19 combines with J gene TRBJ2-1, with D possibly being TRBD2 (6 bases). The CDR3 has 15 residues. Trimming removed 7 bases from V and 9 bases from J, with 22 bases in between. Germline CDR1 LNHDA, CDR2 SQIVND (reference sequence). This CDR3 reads CASMSSGLPSSEQFF. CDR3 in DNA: TGTGCCAGTATGTCCTCCGGACTACCATCGTCTGAGCAGTTCTTC.

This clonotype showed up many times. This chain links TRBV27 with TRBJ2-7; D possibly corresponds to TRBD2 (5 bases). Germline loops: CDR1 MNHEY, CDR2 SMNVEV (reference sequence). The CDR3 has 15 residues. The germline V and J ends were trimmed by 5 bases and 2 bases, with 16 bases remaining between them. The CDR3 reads CASSLDRAGAYEQYF. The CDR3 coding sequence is TGTGCCAGCAGTCTAGACCGAGCCGGGGCCTACGAGCAGTACTTC.

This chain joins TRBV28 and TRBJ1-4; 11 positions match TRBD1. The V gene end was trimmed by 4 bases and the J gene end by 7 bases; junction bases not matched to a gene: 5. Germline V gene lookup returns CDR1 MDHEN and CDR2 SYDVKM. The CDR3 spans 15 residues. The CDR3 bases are TGTGCCAGCAGTTCGCGGACAGGGGGCCGTGAAAAACTGTTTTTT. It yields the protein CASSSRTGGREKLFF.